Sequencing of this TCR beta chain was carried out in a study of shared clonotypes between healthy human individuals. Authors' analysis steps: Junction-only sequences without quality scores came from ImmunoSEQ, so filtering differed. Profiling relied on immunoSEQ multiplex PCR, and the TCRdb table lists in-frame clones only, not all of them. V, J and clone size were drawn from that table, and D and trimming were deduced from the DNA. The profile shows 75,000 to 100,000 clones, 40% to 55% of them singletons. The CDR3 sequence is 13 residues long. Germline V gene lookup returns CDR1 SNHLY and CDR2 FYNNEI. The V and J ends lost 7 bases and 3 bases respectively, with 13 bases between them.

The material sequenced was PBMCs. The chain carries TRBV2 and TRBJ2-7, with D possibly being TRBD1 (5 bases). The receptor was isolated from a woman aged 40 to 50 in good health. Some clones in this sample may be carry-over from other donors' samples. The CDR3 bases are TGTGCCAGCACAGACAGAGCCCTCTACGAGCAGTACTTC. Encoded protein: CASTDRALYEQYF.